This passage covers 21 T cell receptor beta chains from one sample sequenced in a study of identical twins. MiXCR, run by TCRdb on the 5' RACE reads, gives a single entry per CDR3 protein. This sample carries approximately 600,000 distinct CDR3 sequences, more than 9% of them seen once, and the ten largest clones take around 3.1%. The same specimen was also included in a second study, on yellow fever vaccine responses in identical twins.

Sequenced sample: PBMCs. The receptor source for this set is a young woman in good health.

This chain uses TRBV20-1 with TRBJ1-4, with D perhaps TRBD1 (5 bases). The CDR3 runs to 15 residues. CDR1 DFQATT and CDR2 SNEGSKA come from the germline V gene (reference sequence). V was clipped by 0 bases and J by 8 bases, with 16 bases between them. The DNA of the CDR3 is TGCAGTGCTAGAGATCCGGAGACAGCCAACGAAAAACTGTTTTTT. Translated: CSARDPETANEKLFF.

This clonotype was observed at least ten times. J is TRBJ2-1 and V is TRBV24-1; 7 bases align to TRBD2. This CDR3 has 17 amino acids. The germline CDR1 and CDR2 sequences are KGHDR and SFDVKD. J gave up 6 bases and V 2 bases, and 12 bases lay outside the gene matches. CDR3 amino acids: CATSDSLASSPRNEQFF. CDR3 nucleotides: TGTGCCACCAGTGATTCACTAGCGTCAAGTCCCCGCAATGAGCAGTTCTTC.

This chain connects TRBV18 to TRBJ2-7, with TRBD2 matching over 10 bases. CDR1 is KGHSH and CDR2 is LQKENI in the germline V gene. V lost 3 bases to trimming and J lost 2 bases; unmatched junction nucleotides: 7. The CDR3 has 16 amino acids. The CDR3 region is CASSPGTGTSAYEQYF. As DNA, the CDR3 is TGTGCCAGCTCACCTGGGACCGGGACTAGCGCCTACGAGCAGTACTTC.

There are many counts of this clonotype. The rearrangement links TRBV7-8 to TRBJ2-1; TRBD1 matches 7 bases. CDR1 and CDR2 (germline): SGHVS, FQNEAQ. This CDR3 has 16 residues. The V segment lost 6 bases and the J segment 4 bases; nucleotides outside the gene matches: 12. The CDR3 bases are TGTGCCAGCAGTTCATACCCGGGACAGAGTTACAATGAGCAGTTCTTC. The encoded protein is CASSSYPGQSYNEQFF.

Notes on this clonotype: It may be a read error: a sequence one base away is much more abundant. The chain combines TRBV7-9 with TRBJ2-5, with D tentatively TRBD2 (5 bases). CDR1 and CDR2 (germline): SEHNR, FQNEAQ (reference sequence). This CDR3 is built from 15 residues. The CDR3 nucleotides are TGTGCCAGCAGCAACCCCTCGGAGGTGTGGGAGACCCAGTATTTC. Protein sequence: CASSNPSEVWETQYF.

The V call is TRBV10-3, the J call TRBJ2-3; 7 nucleotides line up with TRBD2. V lost 0 bases to trimming and J lost 4 bases; unmatched junction nucleotides: 1. Germline values: CDR1 ENHRY, CDR2 SYGVKD. This CDR3 has 14 residues. Written as DNA, the CDR3 is TGTGCCATCAGTGAGTCTAGCGGGCCAGATACGCAGTATTTT. It specifies CAISESSGPDTQYF.

This clonotype was seen many times. J is TRBJ2-7 and V is TRBV4-1; 7 bases map to TRBD1. Trimming took 1 base from V and 4 from J; bases not matched to a gene: 16. The germline V gene has CDR1 MGHRA and CDR2 YSYEKL. This CDR3 is built from 18 residues. The CDR3 DNA reads TGCGCCAGCAGCCAAGGGACAGGTATTGGAGATCCTATGTACGAGCAGTACTTC. It yields the protein CASSQGTGIGDPMYEQYF.

This clonotype was found a few times. The J gene is TRBJ2-7, the V gene TRBV7-9; D might be TRBD1 (6 bases). This CDR3 spans 15 amino acids. CDR1 and CDR2 (germline): SEHNR, FQNEAQ (reference sequence). V was pared by 5 bases and J by 2 bases, with 16 bases between. The CDR3 region has the DNA TGTGCCAGCAGCCCAGGGGACACCCCTACCTACGAGCAGTACTTC. Its protein product is CASSPGDTPTYEQYF. Drawing the rest from reference TRBV7-9 and TRBJ2-7, the complete variable domain is DTGVSQNPRHKITKRGQNVTFRCDPISEHNRLYWYRQTLGQGPEFLTYFQNEAQLEKSRLLSDRFSAERPKGSFSTLEIQRTEQGDSAMYLCASSPGDTPTYEQYFGPGTRLTVT.

The chain couples TRBV11-2 to TRBJ1-2, with D possibly matching TRBD1 (5 bases). The CDR3 extends over 14 amino acids. V was pared by 8 bases and J by 4 bases, with 17 bases between. Germline V lookup: CDR1 SGHAT, CDR2 FQNNGV. The CDR3 DNA is TGTGCCAGCCTCGACAGCAGTATACCCTATGGCTACACCTTC. Protein: CASLDSSIPYGYTF.

This clonotype has a count of ten or more. V is TRBV3-1 and J is TRBJ2-4; TRBD1 matches at 7 bases. The length of the CDR3 is 14 residues. CDR1 is LGHDT and CDR2 is YNNKEL in the germline V gene (reference sequence). V was clipped by 3 bases and J by 6 bases; unmatched bases: 5. This chain's CDR3 is CASSHSTGPNIQYF. CDR3 nucleotides: TGTGCCAGCAGCCACTCGACAGGGCCAAACATTCAGTACTTC.

This clonotype was observed a handful of times. This chain connects TRBV12-3 or TRBV12-4 to TRBJ1-3; D ambiguous. V lost 8 bases and J 2 bases, leaving 10 bases between the germline ends. The CDR3 spans 13 residues. CDR3 DNA: TGTGCCAGCGGAAGTAGTCCTGGAAACACCATATATTTT. Encoded protein: CASGSSPGNTIYF.

This clonotype showed up just a few times. The chain carries TRBV5-1 and TRBJ2-1; 9 nucleotides match TRBD1. Germline CDR1 reads SGHRS; CDR2 reads YFSETQ. Unmatched junction bases numbered 16, after V lost 2 bases and J lost 7 bases. The CDR3 sequence is 18 residues long. This CDR3 is CASSLRGAGQGSGNEQFF. The CDR3 DNA is TGCGCCAGCAGCTTAAGGGGTGCGGGACAGGGATCCGGAAATGAGCAGTTCTTC.

A few counts support this clonotype. The chain recombines TRBV12-3 or TRBV12-4 with TRBJ2-1; 8 positions match TRBD2. This CDR3 contains 17 residues. Germline trimming cut 3 bases from V and 2 bases from J; bases unmatched to any gene: 9. The CDR3 here is CASSFGGAGEPYNEQFF. DNA of the CDR3: TGTGCCAGCAGTTTCGGGGGGGCAGGGGAACCCTACAATGAGCAGTTCTTC.

This clonotype was seen ten or more times. The genes are TRBV2 and TRBJ2-2; the D is unclear. In germline, CDR1 is SNHLY, CDR2 FYNNEI. The V gene lost 1 base and the J gene lost 6 bases, with 9 bases spanning the gap. This CDR3 has 14 amino acids. The CDR3 reads CASSEVDVPGELFF. The CDR3 nucleotides are TGTGCCAGCAGTGAAGTGGACGTTCCCGGGGAGCTGTTTTTT. The full variable domain, its missing parts supplied by reference TRBV2 and TRBJ2-2, is EPEVTQTPSHQVTQMGQEVILRCVPISNHLYFYWYRQILGQKVEFLVSFYNNEISEKSEIFDDQFSVERPDGSNFTLKIRSTKLEDSAMYFCASSEVDVPGELFFGEGSRLTVL.

In this sample, this clonotype turned up many times. The rearrangement uses TRBV29-1 and TRBJ2-7, with TRBD1 matching 8 bases. V shed 7 bases, J shed 4 bases, and the junction held 6 bases outside the gene matches. The germline V gene has CDR1 SQVTM and CDR2 ANQGSEA. The CDR3 spans 12 residues. Here the CDR3 reads CSAWTGSYEQYF. CDR3 sequence (DNA): TGCAGCGCCTGGACAGGGTCGTACGAGCAGTACTTC.

This clonotype was seen at least ten times. This chain connects TRBV10-3 to TRBJ2-3, with D uncertain. The length of the CDR3 is 14 residues. The V gene lost 4 bases and the J gene lost 4 bases, with 12 bases spanning the gap. Germline V gene lookup returns CDR1 ENHRY and CDR2 SYGVKD. As DNA, the CDR3 is TGTGCCATCAGTGTAACATTGCTGGCAGATACGCAGTATTTT. It codes for CAISVTLLADTQYF.

The rearrangement joins TRBV11-2 to TRBJ2-2, with 10 positions matching TRBD2. V was pared by 5 bases and J by 6 bases, with 3 bases of the junction left unmatched. CDR1 is SGHAT and CDR2 is FQNNGV in the germline V gene. The CDR3 is made up of 14 amino acids. The CDR3 nucleotides are TGTGCCAGCAGCCTAAGCGGGGGGGCCGGGGAGCTGTTTTTT. This sequence encodes CASSLSGGAGELFF.

The chain employs TRBV27 and TRBJ2-1; a weak D match, TRBD1 (5 bases). Looked up from germline, CDR1 is MNHEY and CDR2 is SMNVEV (reference sequence). The CDR3 consists of 13 residues. V was cut by 8 bases and J by 5 bases, with 13 bases left in between. CDR3 sequence reads: CASRQSLNNEQFF. CDR3 DNA: TGTGCCAGCCGACAGAGCCTTAACAATGAGCAGTTCTTC.

The chain joins TRBV3-1 to TRBJ2-3; a weak D match, TRBD2 (6 bases). V shed 3 bases and J shed 0 bases, with 7 bases lying between them. Germline assignment: CDR1 LGHDT and CDR2 YNNKEL (reference sequence). The CDR3 runs 14 residues. The CDR3 region has the DNA TGTGCCAGCAGCCATGGAGGGAGCACAGATACGCAGTATTTT. This codes for CASSHGGSTDTQYF.

The chain combines TRBV7-9 with TRBJ2-1; D is unresolved. The CDR3 is made up of 14 amino acids. Germline lookup yields CDR1 SEHNR and CDR2 FQNEAQ (reference sequence). V was clipped by 4 bases and J by 2 bases, with 9 bases between them. CDR3 sequence (DNA): TGTGCCAGCAGCTCAAGGAACACCTACAATGAGCAGTTCTTC. It translates to CASSSRNTYNEQFF. The variable domain in full, with the rest retrieved from reference TRBV7-9 and TRBJ2-1, is DTGVSQNPRHKITKRGQNVTFRCDPISEHNRLYWYRQTLGQGPEFLTYFQNEAQLEKSRLLSDRFSAERPKGSFSTLEIQRTEQGDSAMYLCASSSRNTYNEQFFGPGTRLTVL.

The chain recombines TRBV2 with TRBJ1-6, with no clear D. Germline V gene sequence: CDR1 SNHLY, CDR2 FYNNEI. V lost 5 bases and J lost 3, with 11 bases in between. This CDR3 has 15 residues. The CDR3 protein is CASSKDRYYNSPLHF. The CDR3 coding sequence is TGTGCCAGCAGTAAAGATCGCTACTATAATTCACCCCTCCACTTT. The entire variable domain, with the rest obtained from reference TRBV2 and TRBJ1-6, is as follows: EPEVTQTPSHQVTQMGQEVILRCVPISNHLYFYWYRQILGQKVEFLVSFYNNEISEKSEIFDDQFSVERPDGSNFTLKIRSTKLEDSAMYFCASSKDRYYNSPLHFGNGTRLTVT.